This T cell receptor beta chain came from a study of graft-versus-host responses after intestinal transplantation. The overall study: Anti-thymocyte globulin induction, then tacrolimus and steroids for about three years, went to all recipients. Overall study results and limits: GvH clones detected in recipient marrow included some appearing first in ileum or blood.

To note about this clone: Antigen specificity is unknown.

Some clones are missing from TCRdb's copy, which holds only in-frame ones; the method was immunoSEQ multiplex PCR. The table shows roughly 80,000 clones, with over 80% occurring only once. The CDR3 spans 14 residues. V dropped 4 bases and J dropped 2; count of bases not matched to a gene: 2. Germline-derived CDR1 and CDR2 are MGHRA and YSYEKL. This sequence joins TRBV4-1 and TRBJ2-7, with TRBD1 matching 10 bases. The source was PBMCs, collected 98 days after intestinal transplantation. The clonotype comes from a human patient who received an intestinal transplant, so some T cells may come from the graft donor. This chain's CDR3 is CASSPGTGAYEQYF. CDR3 nucleotides: TGCGCCAGCAGCCCGGGGACAGGGGCCTACGAGCAGTACTTC.